This TCR beta chain was recorded in a study of vaccination effects on CD4 cells after COVID-19. CD4+ T cells specific for antigen were expanded with viral peptide pools by the ViraFEST assay before sequencing. The culture ran for around nine days, and then CD4+ T cells were isolated. Subjects were given two BNT162b2 or mRNA-1273 vaccine doses. A half-medium replacement with IL-2 medium was carried out on days 3 and 7. Trimming took 6 bases from V and 8 from J; bases not matched to a gene: 8. The CDR3 has 13 residues. By share, this clone ranks as medium-sized. What it binds is unknown. Repertoires were generated with immunoSEQ multiplex PCR, while TCRdb's copy carries only in-frame clones and drops some. The table shows roughly 16,000 clones, with 75% to 80% occurring only once.

The starting material was CD4+ T cells from PBMCs cultured with HCoV-NL63 spike peptides, obtained after COVID-19 vaccination. The chain carries TRBV12-3 or TRBV12-4 and TRBJ1-1; 8 bases line up with TRBD1. This TCR was sampled from a human donor who received a COVID-19 vaccine. The CDR3 bases are TGTGCCAGCAGCTTTACTGGGGACAGGGAAGCTTTCTTT. Protein sequence: CASSFTGDREAFF.